The TCR beta chain described here comes from a study of T cell responses to AZD1222 COVID-19 vaccine. About this clone: The antigen remains unidentified.

Findings and limits, study-wide: Rises in breadth and depth of Spike-specific TCRs came after two AZD1222 doses. Distributed over spike, vaccine-associated CD4 TCRs predominated at 160-218 and 743-854.

The CDR3 totals 14 residues. Germline loops: CDR1 SGHRS, CDR2 YFSETQ. V lost 1 base and J 5 bases, leaving 12 bases between the germline ends. Repertoires were generated with immunoSEQ multiplex PCR, while TCRdb's copy carries only in-frame clones and drops some. This sample has 100,000 to 120,000 clones, with around 93% found just once. Second-dose intervals near 4 or 12 weeks were combined. This receptor was obtained from an adult who received the AZD1222 COVID-19 vaccine. The sequences come from peripheral blood, collected 28 days after the second AZD1222 dose. V is TRBV5-1 and J is TRBJ1-2; D not certain. CDR3 coding DNA: TGCGCCAGCAGCTTGCTGTACAGCACTTATGGCTACACCTTC. It specifies CASSLLYSTYGYTF. Together with reference TRBV5-1 and TRBJ1-2, the CDR3 gives the full variable domain: KAGVTQTPRYLIKTRGQQVTLSCSPISGHRSVSWYQQTPGQGLQFLFEYFSETQRNKGNFPGRFSGRQFSNSRSEMNVSTLELGDSALYLCASSLLYSTYGYTFGSGTRLTVV.